Listed here is a single T cell receptor beta chain. Its target is unknown. The data were obtained in a study of molecular identifiers for immune sequencing clone quantification. Preparation methods for the bulk TCR libraries were those previously described, with listed TCR primers. TCRdb re-analysed the PCR reads in MiXCR, keeping a single row per CDR3 protein. Among about 640,000 distinct CDR3 sequences listed, less than 20% were seen once. Germline V gene sequence: CDR1 MNHEY, CDR2 SMNVEV (reference sequence). This CDR3 spans 16 amino acids. J lost 7 bases, V lost 5 bases, and 12 bases had no gene match. Study-level findings and limits: Reportedly, one cell's Jurkat TCR RNA was detected within 1,100,000 naive CD8 cells. Whereas naive cells kept under 1% of molecules in clones above 20 RNA copies, such clones held over 97% in effectors.

The sample comprised naive CD8+ T cells from blood, with Jurkat cell RNA spiked in. Subset noted: FACS-sorted CD8+CD4-CCR7+CD45RA+ naive T cells. This TCR was sampled from a human donor in good health. Some libraries in this study had Jurkat cell RNA spiked in. The chain joins TRBV27 to TRBJ2-7, with 12 bases aligning to TRBD2. CDR3 coding DNA: TGTGCCAGCAGTATTAGCCCCCCCCTAGCGGGGGGGGAGCAGTACTTC. Translation gives CASSISPPLAGGEQYF.